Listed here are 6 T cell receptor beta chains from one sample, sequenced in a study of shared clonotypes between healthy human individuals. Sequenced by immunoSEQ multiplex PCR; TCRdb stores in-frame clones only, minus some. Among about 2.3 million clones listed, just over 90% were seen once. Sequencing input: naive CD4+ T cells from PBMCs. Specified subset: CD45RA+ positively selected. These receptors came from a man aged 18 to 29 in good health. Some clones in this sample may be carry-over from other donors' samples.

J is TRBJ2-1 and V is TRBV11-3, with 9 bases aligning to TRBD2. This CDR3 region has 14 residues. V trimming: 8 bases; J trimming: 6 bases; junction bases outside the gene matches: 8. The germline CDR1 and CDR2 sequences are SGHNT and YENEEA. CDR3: CASSRASGTNEQFF. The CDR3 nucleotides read TGTGCCAGCTCCAGGGCTAGCGGGACCAATGAGCAGTTCTTC.

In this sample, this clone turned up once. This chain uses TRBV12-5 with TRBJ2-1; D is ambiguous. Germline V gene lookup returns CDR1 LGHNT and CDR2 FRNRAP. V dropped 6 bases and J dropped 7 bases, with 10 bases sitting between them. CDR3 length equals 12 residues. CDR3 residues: CASGSSVNEQFF. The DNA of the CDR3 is TGTGCTAGTGGGTCCTCGGTAAATGAGCAGTTCTTC.

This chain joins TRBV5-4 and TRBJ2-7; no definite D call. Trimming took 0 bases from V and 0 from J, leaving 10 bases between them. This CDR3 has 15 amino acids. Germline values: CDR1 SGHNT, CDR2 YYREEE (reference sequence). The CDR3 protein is CASSLGRQFSYEQYF. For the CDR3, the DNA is TGTGCCAGCAGCTTGGGTAGGCAGTTCTCCTACGAGCAGTACTTC. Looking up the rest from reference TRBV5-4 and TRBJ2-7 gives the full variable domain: ETGVTQSPTHLIKTRGQQVTLRCSSQSGHNTVSWYQQALGQGPQFIFQYYREEENGRGNFPPRFSGLQFPNYSSELNVNALELDDSALYLCASSLGRQFSYEQYFGPGTRLTVT.

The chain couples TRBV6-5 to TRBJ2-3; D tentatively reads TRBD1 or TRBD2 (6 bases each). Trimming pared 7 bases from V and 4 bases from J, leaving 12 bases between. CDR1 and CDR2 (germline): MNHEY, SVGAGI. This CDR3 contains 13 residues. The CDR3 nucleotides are TGTGCCAGCACCCCCGGGGGCGCAGATACGCAGTATTTT. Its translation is CASTPGGADTQYF.

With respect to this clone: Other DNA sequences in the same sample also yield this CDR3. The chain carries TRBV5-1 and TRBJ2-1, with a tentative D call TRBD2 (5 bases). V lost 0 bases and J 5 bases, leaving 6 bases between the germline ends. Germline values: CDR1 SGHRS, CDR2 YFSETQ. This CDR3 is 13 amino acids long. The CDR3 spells CASSLGTHNEQFF. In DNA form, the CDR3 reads TGCGCCAGCAGCTTGGGGACTCACAATGAGCAGTTCTTC. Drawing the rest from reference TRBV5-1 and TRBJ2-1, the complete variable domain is KAGVTQTPRYLIKTRGQQVTLSCSPISGHRSVSWYQQTPGQGLQFLFEYFSETQRNKGNFPGRFSGRQFSNSRSEMNVSTLELGDSALYLCASSLGTHNEQFFGPGTRLTVL.

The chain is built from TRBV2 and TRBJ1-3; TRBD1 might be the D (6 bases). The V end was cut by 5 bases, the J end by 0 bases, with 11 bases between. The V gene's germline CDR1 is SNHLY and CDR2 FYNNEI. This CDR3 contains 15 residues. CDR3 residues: CASSTGISSGNTIYF. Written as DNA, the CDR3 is TGTGCCAGCAGTACAGGGATAAGCTCTGGAAACACCATATATTTT.